This T cell receptor beta chain is drawn from a study of blood T cell repertoires in COVID-19. In the study overall: There were acute and convalescent COVID-19 samples, and they came from the United States, Italy and Spain. In each case, the material was cDNA or gDNA derived from T cells, B-cell-depleted T cells, or PBMCs.

Only one count was recorded for this clone. Original handling: Researchers report that nucleated cell counts were estimated from reference gene primer amplification. Assay: immunoSEQ multiplex PCR; the TCRdb copy retains only in-frame clones and omits some. V and J calls and clone size are given by that table; D and trimming were obtained from the DNA. The sample holds under 350,000 clones; roughly 89% are singletons and the top ten take around 4.4%. V was trimmed by 1 base and J by 6 bases, leaving 7 bases between them. The germline V gene has CDR1 MGHRA and CDR2 YSYEKL. The CDR3 length is 14 residues.

This chain connects TRBV4-1 to TRBJ1-6; D is unclear. The clonotype comes from a man between 40 and 49 years old with acute or convalescent COVID-19. Sequenced input: peripheral blood. The CDR3 nucleotides read TGCGCCAGCAGCCAAGGGTGGAGTAATTCACCCCTCCACTTT. Translation gives CASSQGWSNSPLHF.